This T cell receptor beta chain was sequenced in a study of T cell responses to AZD1222 COVID-19 vaccine. The study's findings and limits: Nearly half of spike-specific TCRs reportedly target variant regions that are unmutated in the B.1.351 and B.1.1.7 variants. None of the repertoires were sampled until the peak T cell response had passed. Seropositivity was recorded at baseline in only a handful of AZD1222 recipients.

Second-dose timings of about 4 or about 12 weeks were pooled. This CDR3 is 15 amino acids long. Germline lookup yields CDR1 SEHNR and CDR2 FQNEAQ (reference sequence). Trimming pared 2 bases from V and 6 bases from J, leaving 16 bases between. The assay was immunoSEQ multiplex PCR, and TCRdb's table has in-frame clones only and misses some. The sample contains fewer than 120,000 clones, around 93% of which appear only once. As concerns this clone: No antigen is known for it.

The chain joins TRBV7-9 to TRBJ1-2, with D uncertain. The origin of this receptor is an adult who received the AZD1222 COVID-19 vaccine. This specimen was peripheral blood, taken 28 days after the second AZD1222 dose. The CDR3 loop is CASSLLREDVHGYTF. The CDR3 DNA is TGTGCCAGCAGCTTACTACGGGAGGACGTCCATGGCTACACCTTC.